These T cell receptor beta chains were read from a single sample in a study of blood T cell repertoires in COVID-19. TCRdb's copy holds only in-frame clones and misses some; the assay was immunoSEQ multiplex PCR. The data show more than 50,000 clones, with roughly 85% seen just once and roughly 18% held by the top ten. Sequencing was performed on peripheral blood. The receptors stem from a human donor in a cohort sampled during active COVID-19. The CDR3 runs from the conserved cysteine through the conserved F or W. A D gene is named only where the DNA matches it firmly. Not every row has a clone size; where given, it reads once, few, many or a size class.

>TRBV7-2|TRBJ2-5|.|TRBD2
CASSSNSGGNGETQYF
TGTGCCAGCAGCTCCAATAGCGGGGGGAATGGAGAGACCCAGTACTTC
>TRBV7-9|TRBJ2-5|once|TRBD2
CASSSTSGGYQETQYF
TGTGCCAGCAGCTCCACTAGCGGGGGGTATCAAGAGACCCAGTACTTC
>TRBV12-3/TRBV12-4|TRBJ2-1|.|.
CASSSYGLNEQFF
TGTGCCAGCAGTTCCTACGGACTCAATGAGCAGTTCTTC
>TRBV7-8|TRBJ1-1|.|TRBD1
CASSTDRGTEAFF
TGTGCCAGCAGCACTGACAGGGGAACTGAAGCTTTCTTT
>TRBV4-3|TRBJ1-2|.|.
CASSQDLGRAGYTF
TGCGCCAGCAGCCAAGACTTGGGCAGGGCTGGCTACACCTTC
>TRBV29-1|TRBJ1-1|.|.
CRAAGRNTEAFF
TGCAGAGCGGCGGGGAGGAACACTGAAGCTTTCTTT
>TRBV20-1|TRBJ2-1|.|TRBD2
CSGRGYNEQFF
TGCTCCGGGAGGGGCTACAATGAGCAGTTCTTC
>TRBV2|TRBJ1-2|.|.
CASSEDRSDYGYTF
TGTGCCAGCAGTGAAGACAGGTCTGACTATGGCTACACCTTC
>TRBV4-2|TRBJ2-7|.|.
CASSQDFDAFYEQYF
TGTGCCAGCAGCCAAGATTTTGATGCGTTTTACGAGCAGTACTTC
>TRBV11-3|TRBJ2-7|.|TRBD1
CASSLPGQGYEQYF
TGTGCCAGCAGCTTACCGGGACAGGGCTACGAGCAGTACTTC
>TRBV30|TRBJ2-6|.|.
CAWNPDRVPGANVLTF
TGTGCCTGGAACCCGGACAGAGTACCTGGGGCCAACGTCCTGACTTTC
>TRBV7-9|TRBJ2-3|.|TRBD1
CASRPTGYDTQYF
TGTGCCAGCAGGCCGACAGGGTATGATACGCAGTATTTT
>TRBV11-3|TRBJ2-7|.|TRBD1
CASSLAGQGNEQYF
TGTGCCAGCAGCTTAGCGGGACAGGGAAACGAGCAGTACTTC
>TRBV2|TRBJ2-3|.|TRBD2
CASSVAAGGTDTQYF
TGTGCCAGCAGTGTTGCAGCGGGGGGCACAGATACGCAGTATTTT
>TRBV27|TRBJ2-1|once|.
CASGVVGDSKPVRFF
TGTGCCAGCGGGGTTGTGGGGGACTCAAAACCCGTCCGGTTCTTC
>TRBV29-1|TRBJ1-1|.|.
CSGGGTYMNTEAFF
TGCAGCGGTGGGGGGACTTACATGAACACTGAAGCTTTCTTT
>TRBV14|TRBJ1-1|few|.
CASGRGRTEAFF
TGTGCCAGCGGGAGGGGCAGGACTGAAGCTTTCTTT
>TRBV5-1|TRBJ1-3|many|.
CASSPEAYSGNTIYF
TGCGCCAGCAGCCCTGAGGCTTACTCTGGAAACACCATATATTTT
>TRBV5-4|TRBJ1-1|medium-sized|.
CASSLVRGMNTEAFF
TGTGCCAGCAGCTTGGTCAGGGGTATGAACACTGAAGCTTTCTTT
>TRBV10-3|TRBJ1-2|.|.
CAISANSNYGYTF
TGTGCCATCAGTGCTAACAGTAACTATGGCTACACCTTC
>TRBV11-2|TRBJ1-2|.|TRBD1
CASSVDRGNYGYTF
TGTGCCAGCAGCGTGGACAGGGGTAACTATGGCTACACCTTC
>TRBV7-3|TRBJ2-2|.|.
CASSRRMAGSTGELFF
TGTGCCAGCAGCCGCAGAATGGCGGGGAGCACCGGGGAGCTGTTTTTT
>TRBV12-3/TRBV12-4|TRBJ1-1|.|TRBD1
CASRQGAAEAFF
TGTGCCAGCAGACAGGGGGCCGCTGAAGCTTTCTTT
>TRBV29-1|TRBJ2-3|.|TRBD2
CSAAGMSLQDTQYF
TGCAGCGCAGCGGGGATGTCTTTGCAAGATACGCAGTATTTT
>TRBV6-6|TRBJ1-5|.|.
CASSLDNQPQHF
TGTGCCAGCAGTTTAGATAATCAGCCCCAGCATTTT
>TRBV29-1|TRBJ1-4|.|TRBD1
CSARDRVGKLFF
TGCAGCGCCCGGGACAGGGTCGGGAAACTGTTTTTT
>TRBV6-6|TRBJ1-4|.|TRBD1
CASSYPGQGAGEKLFF
TGTGCCAGCAGTTACCCCGGACAGGGGGCGGGTGAAAAACTGTTTTTT
>TRBV11-2|TRBJ1-5|.|TRBD1
CASSSGGQGNQPQHF
TGTGCCAGCAGCTCAGGGGGACAGGGAAATCAGCCCCAGCATTTT
>TRBV19|TRBJ2-1|.|.
CASSVTGIGNEQFF
TGTGCCAGTAGTGTCACAGGGATTGGCAATGAGCAGTTCTTC
>TRBV14|TRBJ2-1|.|TRBD2
CASSQDTASGGYYNEQFF
TGTGCCAGCAGCCAAGATACGGCTAGCGGGGGATATTACAATGAGCAGTTCTTC
>TRBV6-6|TRBJ2-7|.|.
CASSYMGSSYEQYF
TGTGCCAGCAGTTACATGGGCTCCTCCTACGAGCAGTACTTC
>TRBV7-2|TRBJ2-7|.|.
CASSLAGTSYEQYF
TGTGCCAGCAGCTTAGCAGGGACTTCCTACGAGCAGTACTTC
>TRBV2|TRBJ1-4|.|TRBD1
CASSGQGAFNEKLFF
TGTGCCAGCAGCGGACAGGGGGCCTTTAATGAAAAACTGTTTTTT
>TRBV4-1|TRBJ2-5|.|.
CASSHPLETQYF
TGCGCCAGCAGCCACCCTTTAGAGACCCAGTACTTC
>TRBV3-1/TRBV3-2|TRBJ1-5|.|TRBD1
CASSPTGGGQPQHF
TGTGCCAGCAGCCCCACAGGGGGTGGGCAGCCCCAGCATTTT
>TRBV10-1|TRBJ1-1|.|TRBD1
CASRGDREVMNTEAFF
TGCGCCAGCAGAGGGGACAGGGAGGTCATGAACACTGAAGCTTTCTTT
>TRBV25-1|TRBJ1-4|.|TRBD1
CASSEQGAANEKLFF
TGTGCCAGCAGTGAACAGGGGGCGGCTAATGAAAAACTGTTTTTT
>TRBV19|TRBJ1-5|.|.
CASSTSGRGKRHF
TGTGCCAGTAGTACTTCGGGACGGGGGAAAAGGCATTTT
>TRBV4-1|TRBJ2-3|once|TRBD2
CASSQDSGGVSDTQYF
TGCGCCAGCAGCCAAGATTCGGGGGGGGTTTCAGATACGCAGTATTTT
>TRBV7-2|TRBJ2-7|.|.
CASSLERSVVEQYF
TGTGCCAGCAGCTTAGAGAGGTCGGTTGTCGAGCAGTACTTC
>TRBV29-1|TRBJ2-5|.|.
CSVVWGDAETQYF
TGCAGCGTTGTCTGGGGGGACGCGGAGACCCAGTACTTC
>TRBV4-3|TRBJ2-3|.|TRBD2
CASSRGASGAGTDTQYF
TGCGCCAGCTCCAGAGGTGCTAGCGGGGCTGGGACAGATACGCAGTATTTT
>TRBV27|TRBJ2-7|.|TRBD2
CASSFGYGGGSYEQYF
TGTGCCAGCAGTTTCGGCTACGGGGGGGGCTCCTACGAGCAGTACTTC
>TRBV29-1|TRBJ2-5|.|TRBD2
CSGIPSGGETQYF
TGCAGCGGGATACCTAGCGGGGGGGAGACCCAGTACTTC
>TRBV4-3|TRBJ2-1|.|TRBD2
CASSQDPSGGSYNEQFF
TGCGCCAGCAGCCAAGATCCCAGCGGGGGTTCATACAATGAGCAGTTCTTC
>TRBV12-3/TRBV12-4|TRBJ2-7|once|TRBD1
CASRQGAYEQYF
TGTGCCAGCAGACAGGGGGCCTACGAGCAGTACTTC
>TRBV7-9|TRBJ1-2|.|.
CASSLLANYGYTF
TGTGCCAGCAGCTTATTAGCCAACTATGGCTACACCTTC
>TRBV2|TRBJ1-5|.|TRBD1
CASSNRGDQPQHF
TGTGCCAGCAGCAACAGGGGAGATCAGCCCCAGCATTTT
>TRBV18|TRBJ1-5|.|.
CASSSGRAGNQPQHF
TGTGCCAGCTCATCCGGGCGGGCTGGCAATCAGCCCCAGCATTTT